This T cell receptor (beta chain) was found in a study of T cell responses to AZD1222 COVID-19 vaccine. This CDR3 has 16 residues. With 4 bases clipped from V and 0 bases from J, the junction kept 3 bases outside the gene matches. Germline-derived CDR1 and CDR2 are ENHRY and SYGVKD. Findings of the study overall: There were repertoire samples only from the period after the peak T cell response. As reported, nearly half of all spike-specific TCRs target variant regions that are unmutated. The donors showed a predominance of white British ancestry and of females, with possible underestimation of clonal diversity.

Concerning this clone itself: Its antigen remains unidentified.

Assay: immunoSEQ multiplex PCR; the TCRdb copy retains only in-frame clones and omits some. This repertoire shows roughly 150,000 clones, around 90% found once; its top ten account for approximately 1.6%. Pooling covered second doses at about 4 or about 12 weeks. The chain combines TRBV10-3 with TRBJ1-1, with 12 bases aligning to TRBD1. This TCR derives from an adult who received the AZD1222 COVID-19 vaccine. This specimen consisted of peripheral blood, obtained 28 days after the second AZD1222 dose. CDR3 DNA sequence: TGTGCCATCAGTGGGGGACAGGGGGCGATGAACACTGAAGCTTTCTTT. Protein product: CAISGGQGAMNTEAFF.